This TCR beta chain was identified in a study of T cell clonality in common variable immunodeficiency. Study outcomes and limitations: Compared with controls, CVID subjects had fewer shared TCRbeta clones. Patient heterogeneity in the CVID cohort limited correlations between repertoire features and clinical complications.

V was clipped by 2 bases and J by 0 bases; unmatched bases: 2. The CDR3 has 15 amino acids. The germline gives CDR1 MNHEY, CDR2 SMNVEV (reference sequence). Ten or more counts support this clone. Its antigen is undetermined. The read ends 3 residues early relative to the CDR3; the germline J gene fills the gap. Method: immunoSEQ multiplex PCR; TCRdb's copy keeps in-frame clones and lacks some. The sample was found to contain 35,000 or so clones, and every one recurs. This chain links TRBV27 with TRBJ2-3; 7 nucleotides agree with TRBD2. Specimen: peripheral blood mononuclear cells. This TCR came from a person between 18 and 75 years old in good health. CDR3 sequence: CASSLTAGSTDTQYF. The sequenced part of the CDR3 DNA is TGTGCCAGCAGTTTAACAGCGGGGAGCACAGATACG.